These 7 T cell receptor beta chains were all obtained from the same sample, sequenced in a study of blood T cell repertoires in COVID-19. Generated by immunoSEQ multiplex PCR, the TCRdb table keeps only in-frame clones and is missing some. The sample gives over 150,000 clones, 80% to 85% of which show up once; roughly 10% is in the top ten. What was sequenced was peripheral blood. The receptor set was obtained from a man aged 70 or older with active or convalescent COVID-19.

V and J are TRBV27 and TRBJ1-5; no clear D. CDR1 MNHEY and CDR2 SMNVEV come from the germline V gene (reference sequence). The CDR3 totals 16 residues. V was trimmed by 6 bases and J by 0 bases, leaving 15 bases between them. The CDR3 nucleotides read TGTGCCAGCAGCGAACTTTTTGGCGGTAGCAATCAGCCCCAGCATTTT. Translation gives CASSELFGGSNQPQHF.

This chain connects TRBV5-5 to TRBJ2-1; 12 nucleotides agree with TRBD2. CDR1 SGHKS and CDR2 YYEKEE come from the germline V gene (reference sequence). Trimming at V came to 4 bases and at J to 2 bases, leaving 4 bases not matched to a gene. CDR3 length: 16 amino acids. CDR3 region: CASSPRTSGAYNEQFF. The CDR3 DNA reads TGTGCCAGCAGCCCCCGGACTAGCGGGGCCTACAATGAGCAGTTCTTC.

The sample holds a few counts of this clone. The gene calls are TRBV5-4 and TRBJ1-2; D is perhaps TRBD1 (5 bases). V was pared by 4 bases and J by 4 bases, with 11 bases between. Germline-derived CDR1 and CDR2 are SGHNT and YYREEE (reference sequence). This CDR3 has 13 residues. The chain's CDR3 is CASSPGLGYGYTF. The CDR3 DNA follows: TGTGCCAGCAGCCCGGGACTAGGCTATGGCTACACCTTC.

V is TRBV5-1 and J is TRBJ2-7; D might be TRBD1 (5 bases). CDR3 size: 15 residues. The V gene's germline CDR1 is SGHRS and CDR2 YFSETQ. V was trimmed by 0 bases and J by 7 bases, leaving 17 bases between them. The CDR3 here is CASSLVFKGMREQYF. The CDR3 DNA is TGCGCCAGCAGCTTGGTATTTAAGGGGATGAGAGAGCAGTACTTC.

J is TRBJ2-1 and V is TRBV7-7; 8 positions match TRBD2. The CDR3 extends over 15 amino acids. V shed 3 bases and J 10 bases; nucleotides not matched to a gene: 11. The germline CDR1 and CDR2 sequences are SSHAT and FNYEAQ (reference sequence). The CDR3 sequence is CASSFSRGLDNEQFF. The CDR3 bases are TGTGCCAGCAGCTTTAGCCGGGGACTAGATAACGAGCAGTTCTTC.

The genes are TRBV20-1 and TRBJ1-2; D may be TRBD1 (5 bases). In germline, CDR1 is DFQATT, CDR2 SNEGSKA (reference sequence). This CDR3 is built from 11 residues. The V gene lost 6 bases and the J gene lost 3 bases, with 8 bases spanning the gap. CDR3 sequence (DNA): TGCAGTGCCGAACAGGACTATGGCTACACCTTC. Encoded protein: CSAEQDYGYTF.

The gene calls are TRBV2 and TRBJ2-1; 8 nucleotides agree with TRBD1. The CDR3 contains 15 residues. The V and J ends lost 4 bases and 7 bases, in that order; junction bases with no gene match: 9. CDR1 is SNHLY, CDR2 FYNNEI, per germline. The CDR3: CASSVLQGARNEQFF. The CDR3 DNA is TGTGCCAGCAGTGTCCTCCAGGGGGCAAGGAATGAGCAGTTCTTC. Together with reference TRBV2 and TRBJ2-1, the CDR3 gives the full variable domain: EPEVTQTPSHQVTQMGQEVILRCVPISNHLYFYWYRQILGQKVEFLVSFYNNEISEKSEIFDDQFSVERPDGSNFTLKIRSTKLEDSAMYFCASSVLQGARNEQFFGPGTRLTVL.